This T cell receptor beta chain is from a study of Graves' ophthalmopathy and Graves' hyperthyroidism. As to this clonotype: Antigen specificity is unknown.

Other autoimmune diseases, uncontrolled infections, pregnancy and lactation each led to patient exclusion. Scientists amplified the TCR beta CDR3 regions from RNA transcripts. After a first-round RT-PCR with HTBI primers, a second-round multiplex PCR was run. TCRdb re-derived calls from the multiplex PCR reads in MiXCR, one entry per CDR3 protein. The sample consists of about 1.1 million distinct CDR3 sequences, 35% to 40% of them appearing once. Regarding the study as a whole: The model achieved about 70% sensitivity and roughly 72% specificity for ophthalmopathy progression. Classification of ophthalmopathy versus stable hyperthyroidism by a 13-signature model yielded around 90% sensitivity and around 77% specificity. Most expanded thyroid clonotypes above 0.001 frequency also appeared in blood.

CDR3 length: 14 amino acids. In germline, CDR1 is SGHTA, CDR2 FQGNSA. V shed 4 bases and J 5 bases; nucleotides not matched to a gene: 6. What was sequenced was peripheral blood or thyroid tissue (not recorded which). The sequence was collected from an adult man with Graves' hyperthyroidism. The rearrangement joins TRBV7-2 to TRBJ2-5; TRBD2 matches at 8 bases. The CDR3 here is CASSYGRAWETQYF. The CDR3 coding sequence is TGTGCCAGCAGCTACGGGAGGGCCTGGGAGACCCAGTACTTC.